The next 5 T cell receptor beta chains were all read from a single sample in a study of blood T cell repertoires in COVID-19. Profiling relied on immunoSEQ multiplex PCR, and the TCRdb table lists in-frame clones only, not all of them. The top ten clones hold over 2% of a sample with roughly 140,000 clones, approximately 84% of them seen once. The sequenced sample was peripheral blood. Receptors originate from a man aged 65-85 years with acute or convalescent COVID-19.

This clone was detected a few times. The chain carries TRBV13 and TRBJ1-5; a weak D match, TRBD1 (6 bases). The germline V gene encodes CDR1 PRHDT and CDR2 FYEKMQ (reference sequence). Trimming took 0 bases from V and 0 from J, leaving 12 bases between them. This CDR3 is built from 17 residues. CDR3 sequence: CASSLGVGGNSNQPQHF. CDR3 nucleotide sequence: TGTGCCAGCAGCTTAGGCGTAGGGGGTAATAGCAATCAGCCCCAGCATTTT.

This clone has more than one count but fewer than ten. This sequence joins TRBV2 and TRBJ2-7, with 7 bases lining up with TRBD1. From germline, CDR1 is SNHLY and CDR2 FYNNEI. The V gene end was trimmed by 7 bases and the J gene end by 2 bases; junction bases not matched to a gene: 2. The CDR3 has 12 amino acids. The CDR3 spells CASMGQTYEQYF. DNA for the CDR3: TGTGCCAGCATGGGACAGACCTACGAGCAGTACTTC.

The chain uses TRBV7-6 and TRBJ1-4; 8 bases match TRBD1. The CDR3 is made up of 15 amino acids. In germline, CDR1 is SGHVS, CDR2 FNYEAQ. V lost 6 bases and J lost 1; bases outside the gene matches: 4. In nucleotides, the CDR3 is TGTGCCAGCAGGGATGGACAGGGAACTAATGAAAAACTGTTTTTT. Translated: CASRDGQGTNEKLFF.

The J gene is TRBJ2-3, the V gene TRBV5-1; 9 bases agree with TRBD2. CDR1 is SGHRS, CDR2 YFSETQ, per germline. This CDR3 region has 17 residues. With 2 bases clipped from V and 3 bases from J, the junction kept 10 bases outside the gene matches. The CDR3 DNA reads TGCGCCAGCAGCTTAGCGGGGGGCCCGGCTCTTACAGATACGCAGTATTTT. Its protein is CASSLAGGPALTDTQYF. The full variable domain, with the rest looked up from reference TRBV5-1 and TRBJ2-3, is KAGVTQTPRYLIKTRGQQVTLSCSPISGHRSVSWYQQTPGQGLQFLFEYFSETQRNKGNFPGRFSGRQFSNSRSEMNVSTLELGDSALYLCASSLAGGPALTDTQYFGPGTRLTVL.

The CDR3 DNA sequence: TGTGCCAGCAGCTTATCTGTGGGGGCCTCAATCTACGAGCAGTACTTC. Translating it yields CASSLSVGASIYEQYF. J is TRBJ2-7 and V is TRBV7-3; perhaps TRBD1 as D (6 bases). This CDR3 has 16 residues. Germline V gives CDR1 SGHTA, CDR2 FQGTGA. V dropped 2 bases and J dropped 3 bases, with 17 bases sitting between them. The full variable domain, with the rest looked up from reference TRBV7-3 and TRBJ2-7, is GAGVSQTPSNKVTEKGKYVELRCDPISGHTALYWYRQSLGQGPEFLIYFQGTGAADDSGLPNDRFFAVRPEGSVSTLKIQRTERGDSAVYLCASSLSVGASIYEQYFGPGTRLTVT.